These 23 T cell receptor beta chains were all obtained from the same sample, sequenced in a study of T cells in Graves' hyperthyroidism and ophthalmopathy (dated by TCRdb to between 2018 and 2021). The library was produced with multiplex PCR. TCRdb shows the sequencer as Illumina HiSeq 2000. The TCR beta CDR3 regions were amplified from the RNA transcripts. The TCR CDR3 was subjected to a first round of RT-PCR using the HTBI primer set and the Qiagen OneStep RT-PCR kit. The public reads were quality trimmed at Q25 with fastp and then assembled into clones with MiXCR by TCRdb, keeping productive beta chains. For every CDR3 protein sequence, its rows merge into one entry that carries the most common genes and DNA. The sample has a few hundred thousand distinct CDR3 sequences on record, 16% of them singletons. The top ten clones comprise under 3.5% of the sample. Material: blood. The source of these receptors is a woman aged 40 to 50 with Graves' ophthalmopathy.

This clonotype was detected many times. J is TRBJ1-1 and V is TRBV11-2, with TRBD1 as a possible D gene (6 bases). CDR1 and CDR2 from the germline V gene are SGHAT and FQNNGV. The CDR3 loop spans 15 amino acids. Trimming stripped 2 bases from V and 1 base from J, with 11 bases between. The CDR3: CASSLRTGANTEAFF. CDR3 nucleotide sequence: TGTGCCAGCAGCTTAAGAACGGGGGCGAACACTGAAGCTTTCTTT.

This clonotype has just a few counts. The rearrangement uses TRBV27 and TRBJ2-3, with D tentatively TRBD2 (5 bases). The V gene's germline CDR1 is MNHEY and CDR2 SMNVEV (reference sequence). Deletions cut 1 base from V and 4 bases from J, with 12 bases between. This CDR3 comprises 15 residues. The CDR3 region is CASSLYGMVADTQYF. The CDR3, as DNA: TGTGCCAGCAGTTTATACGGGATGGTCGCAGATACGCAGTATTTT.

This clonotype has at least ten counts. J is TRBJ2-7 and V is TRBV7-9; the D call may be TRBD1 or TRBD2 (5 bases each). V was clipped by 0 bases and J by 2 bases, with 20 bases between them. Germline lookup yields CDR1 SEHNR and CDR2 FQNEAQ (reference sequence). CDR3 length: 18 residues. In DNA form, the CDR3 reads TGTGCCAGCAGCTTAGCACAACTACGCCGGGACGGACCCTACGAGCAGTACTTC. Encoded protein: CASSLAQLRRDGPYEQYF.

This clonotype was recorded many times. The chain uses TRBV2 and TRBJ2-5, with D tentatively TRBD2 (6 bases). The germline V and J ends were trimmed by 3 bases and 2 bases, with 16 bases remaining between them. The CDR3 consists of 16 residues. Germline V gene sequence: CDR1 SNHLY, CDR2 FYNNEI. In DNA form, the CDR3 reads TGTGCCAGCAGTGAGGCGGGACCCTCCATACAAGAGACCCAGTACTTC. Encoded protein: CASSEAGPSIQETQYF.

The table lists this clonotype with many counts. V usage is TRBV7-2 and J usage is TRBJ2-3; TRBD2 matches at 11 bases. The germline CDR1 and CDR2 sequences are SGHTA and FQGNSA. V gave up 1 base and J gave up 7 bases; unmatched junction bases: 10. The CDR3 sequence is 17 residues long. The CDR3 sequence is CASSLGLLAGVRHTQYF. CDR3 nucleotides: TGTGCCAGCAGCTTAGGGTTACTAGCGGGGGTCCGTCATACGCAGTATTTT.

This chain links TRBV29-1 with TRBJ2-1; D is unclear. V lost 4 bases and J lost 8, with 12 bases in between. The CDR3 extends over 12 amino acids. CDR1 is SQVTM and CDR2 is ANQGSEA in the germline V gene. The DNA of the CDR3 is TGCAGCGTTGGATTTGTCTTGGATGAGCAGTTCTTC. Its translation: CSVGFVLDEQFF.

Comments on this clonotype: The junction and the germline gene differ at one end; a read error may be behind it. V usage is TRBV2 and J usage is TRBJ2-6, with 8 bases fitting TRBD1. The CDR3 loop spans 18 amino acids. CDR1 is SNHLY and CDR2 is FYNNEI in the germline V gene. The CDR3 loop is CASISHRTGSTGSNVLTF. CDR3 sequence (DNA): TGTGCCAGCATCTCTCATAGGACAGGGAGTACTGGGTCCAACGTCCTGACTTTC.

This clonotype came up many times. The V gene is TRBV28, the J gene TRBJ2-1, with D possibly matching TRBD2 (6 bases). Germline lookup yields CDR1 MDHEN and CDR2 SYDVKM. CDR3 length equals 11 residues. V lost 4 bases and J lost 10, with 8 bases in between. The CDR3 nucleotides are TGTGCCAGCAGTTCACGGGAGGAGCAGTTCTTC. It is translated as CASSSREEQFF.

V and J are TRBV6-1 and TRBJ1-2; D possibly corresponds to TRBD1 (6 bases). V was cut by 3 bases and J by 5 bases, with 16 bases left in between. Looked up from germline, CDR1 is MNHNS and CDR2 is SASEGT. The CDR3 is 15 amino acids. The CDR3 spells CASSDRPGGRYGYTF. In DNA form, the CDR3 reads TGTGCCAGCAGTGATCGCCCTGGGGGCCGGTATGGCTACACCTTC.

In this sample, this clonotype turned up many times. V is TRBV3-1 and J is TRBJ1-1; D unresolved. With 4 bases removed from V and 5 bases from J, the gap between germline ends came to 11 bases. Germline V gene data show CDR1 as LGHDT and CDR2 as YNNKEL (reference sequence). The CDR3 runs to 13 residues. The CDR3 sequence: CASSPPVATEAFF. As DNA, the CDR3 is TGTGCCAGCAGCCCCCCGGTGGCAACTGAAGCTTTCTTT.

The chain joins TRBV6-6 to TRBJ1-2; no clear D. Germline V CDR1 and CDR2: MNHNY, SVGAGI (reference sequence). Trimming stripped 0 bases from V and 8 bases from J, with 13 bases between. This CDR3 comprises 14 residues. The CDR3 DNA reads as TGTGCCAGCAGTTACTCAGAGCCCGTCGGCGGCTACACCTTC. Translated: CASSYSEPVGGYTF.

This clonotype has just a few counts. The CDR3 is CASSTPGPAFF. CDR3 nucleotides: TGTGCCAGCAGCACACCGGGGCCCGCTTTCTTT. The rearrangement joins TRBV11-2 to TRBJ1-1; TRBD1 might be the D (5 bases). V was pared by 5 bases and J by 11 bases, with 12 bases between. This CDR3 has 11 residues. Germline V gene data show CDR1 as SGHAT and CDR2 as FQNNGV.

This clonotype was observed a handful of times. The chain links TRBV20-1 to TRBJ2-7, with D possibly matching TRBD2 (5 bases). V was shortened by 0 bases and J by 1 base, with 10 bases between the two germline ends. The CDR3 is made up of 14 amino acids. Germline V gene lookup returns CDR1 DFQATT and CDR2 SNEGSKA (reference sequence). The CDR3 nucleotides read TGCAGTGCTAGAGACCGCGGGTATTCCTACGAGCAGTACTTC. Its protein is CSARDRGYSYEQYF.

Many counts were recorded for this clonotype. V and J are TRBV20-1 and TRBJ2-7, with D tentatively TRBD2 (5 bases). The CDR3 spans 12 residues. Per the germline V gene, CDR1 is DFQATT and CDR2 is SNEGSKA (reference sequence). V lost 4 bases and J lost 0, with 7 bases in between. CDR3 region: CSAILASYEQYF. The DNA of the CDR3 is TGCAGTGCTATTCTAGCCTCCTACGAGCAGTACTTC.

This clonotype showed up many times. V and J are TRBV2 and TRBJ1-1; 7 bases are a match to TRBD1. This CDR3 has 17 residues. Trimming took 10 bases from V and 2 from J; bases not matched to a gene: 19. The germline gives CDR1 SNHLY, CDR2 FYNNEI. The CDR3 nucleotides read TGTGCCACAGCCCTCCGCCCAGGGGGTTTGTTTAACACTGAAGCTTTCTTT. Residues: CATALRPGGLFNTEAFF.

The sample holds many counts of this clonotype. This rearrangement joins TRBV28 to TRBJ1-2; D possibly corresponds to TRBD1 (5 bases). The CDR3 extends over 16 amino acids. Trimming pared 2 bases from V and 7 bases from J, leaving 20 bases between. CDR1 is MDHEN, CDR2 SYDVKM, per germline. CDR3 sequence reads: CASSLNGARLFVGYTF. The CDR3 DNA reads as TGTGCCAGCAGTTTAAATGGGGCGAGACTATTTGTTGGCTACACCTTC.

The rearrangement joins TRBV6-1 to TRBJ1-5; the D gene is possibly TRBD1 (6 bases). Germline loops: CDR1 MNHNS, CDR2 SASEGT. Trimming removed 10 bases from V and 1 base from J, with 11 bases in between. The CDR3 runs to 13 residues. The CDR3 loop is CATWGGSNQPQHF. The CDR3 nucleotides are TGTGCCACCTGGGGGGGCAGCAATCAGCCCCAGCATTTT.

This clonotype was seen a few times. The chain uses TRBV19 and TRBJ2-6; 9 bases agree with TRBD1. The CDR3 contains 16 residues. The trim removed 5 bases at V and 3 bases at J, leaving 5 bases unmatched. Germline V CDR1 and CDR2: LNHDA, SQIVND (reference sequence). CDR3 nucleotide sequence: TGTGCCAGTAGTTCTACAGGGGGCGGTGGGGCCAACGTCCTGACTTTC. Protein sequence: CASSSTGGGGANVLTF.

This clonotype was counted a few times. V and J are TRBV4-1 and TRBJ2-1; D possibly corresponds to TRBD2 (6 bases). The germline V and J ends were trimmed by 3 bases and 5 bases, with 8 bases remaining between them. The CDR3 loop spans 13 amino acids. The V gene's germline CDR1 is MGHRA and CDR2 YSYEKL. Here the CDR3 DNA reads TGCGCCAGCAGCCAGACTAGAGACAATGAGCAGTTCTTC. Translated, it gives CASSQTRDNEQFF.

This clonotype was counted at least ten times. The V call is TRBV20-1, the J call TRBJ2-1, with 13 bases identical to TRBD2. V lost 6 bases to trimming and J lost 1 base; unmatched junction nucleotides: 12. CDR1 and CDR2 from the germline V gene are DFQATT and SNEGSKA (reference sequence). The CDR3 contains 18 residues. Here the CDR3 reads CSATTGLAGYKSYNEQFF. The DNA of the CDR3 is TGCAGTGCAACTACGGGACTAGCGGGGTATAAATCCTACAATGAGCAGTTCTTC.

This clonotype was observed at least ten times. The chain couples TRBV20-1 to TRBJ1-6, with TRBD1 as a possible D gene (5 bases). V dropped 6 bases and J dropped 5 bases, with 17 bases sitting between them. Germline V gene data show CDR1 as DFQATT and CDR2 as SNEGSKA (reference sequence). The CDR3 has 15 residues. The chain's CDR3 is CSALNYGRDNSPLHF. The CDR3 bases are TGCAGTGCCCTAAACTATGGCAGGGATAATTCACCCCTCCACTTT.

The table lists this clonotype with a few counts. The rearrangement joins TRBV28 to TRBJ1-4; TRBD1 might be the D (5 bases). The length of the CDR3 is 14 residues. Trimming stripped 1 base from V and 9 bases from J, with 12 bases between. Germline lookup yields CDR1 MDHEN and CDR2 SYDVKM. The CDR3 bases are TGTGCCAGCAGTTTATCGCAGGGTGGGAAAAAACTGTTTTTT. This gives the protein CASSLSQGGKKLFF.

In its sample, this clonotype was seen a few times. The rearrangement joins TRBV9 to TRBJ1-4; 7 bases are a match to TRBD1. V lost 3 bases to trimming and J lost 8 bases; unmatched junction nucleotides: 4. The CDR3 is 13 amino acids. Germline V CDR1 and CDR2: SGDLS, YYNGEE. DNA of the CDR3: TGTGCCAGCAGCGCAAACAGGGGAGAAAAACTGTTTTTT. Amino acids: CASSANRGEKLFF.